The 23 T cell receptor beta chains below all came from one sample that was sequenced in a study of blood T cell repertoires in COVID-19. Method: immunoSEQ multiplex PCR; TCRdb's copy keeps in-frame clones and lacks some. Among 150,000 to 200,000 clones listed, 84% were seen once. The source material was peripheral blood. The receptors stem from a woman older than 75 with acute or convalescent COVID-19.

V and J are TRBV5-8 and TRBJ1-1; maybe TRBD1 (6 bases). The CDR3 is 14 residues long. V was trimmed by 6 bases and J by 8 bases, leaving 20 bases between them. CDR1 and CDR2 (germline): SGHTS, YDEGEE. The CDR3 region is CASTLQTGLGEAFF. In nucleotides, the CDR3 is TGTGCCAGCACCTTACAAACAGGGCTCGGCGAAGCTTTCTTT. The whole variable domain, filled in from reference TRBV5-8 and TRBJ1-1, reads EAGVTQSPTHLIKTRGQQATLRCSPISGHTSVYWYQQALGLGLQFLLWYDEGEERNRGNFPPRFSGRQFPNYSSELNVNALELEDSALYLCASTLQTGLGEAFFGQGTRLTVV.

The CDR3 here is CASSFQGGSGTDTQYF. The CDR3 region has the DNA TGTGCCAGCAGCTTCCAAGGAGGGTCAGGCACAGATACGCAGTATTTT. This chain uses TRBV7-2 with TRBJ2-3; perhaps TRBD2 as D (6 bases). Germline assignment: CDR1 SGHTA and CDR2 FQGNSA. The V end was cut by 3 bases, the J end by 1 base, with 14 bases between. The CDR3 spans 16 residues.

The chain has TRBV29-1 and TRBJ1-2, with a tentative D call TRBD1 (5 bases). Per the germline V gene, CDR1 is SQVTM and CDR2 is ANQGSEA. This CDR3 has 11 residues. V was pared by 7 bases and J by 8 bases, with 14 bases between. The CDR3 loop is CSGQGAEGYTF. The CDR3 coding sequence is TGCAGCGGGCAAGGGGCAGAGGGCTACACCTTC.

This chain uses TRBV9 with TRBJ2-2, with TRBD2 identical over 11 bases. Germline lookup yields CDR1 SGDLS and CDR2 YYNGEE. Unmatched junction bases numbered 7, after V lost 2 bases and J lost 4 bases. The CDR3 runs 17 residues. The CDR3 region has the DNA TGTGCCAGCAGCGTGGCTAGCGGGAGGCTGATCACCGGGGAGCTGTTTTTT. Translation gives CASSVASGRLITGELFF.

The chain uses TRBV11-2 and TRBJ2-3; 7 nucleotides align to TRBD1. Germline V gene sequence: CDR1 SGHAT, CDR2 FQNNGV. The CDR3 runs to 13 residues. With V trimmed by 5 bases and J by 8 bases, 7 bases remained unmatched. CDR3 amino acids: CASSQSSGGTQYF. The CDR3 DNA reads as TGTGCCAGCAGCCAATCATCAGGGGGTACGCAGTATTTT.

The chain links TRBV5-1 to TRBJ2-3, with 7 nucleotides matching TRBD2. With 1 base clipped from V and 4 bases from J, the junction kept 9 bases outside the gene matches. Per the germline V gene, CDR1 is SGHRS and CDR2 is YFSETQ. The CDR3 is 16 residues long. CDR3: CASSLRGEGRPDTQYF. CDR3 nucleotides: TGCGCCAGCAGCTTGCGGGGGGAGGGACGTCCAGATACGCAGTATTTT.

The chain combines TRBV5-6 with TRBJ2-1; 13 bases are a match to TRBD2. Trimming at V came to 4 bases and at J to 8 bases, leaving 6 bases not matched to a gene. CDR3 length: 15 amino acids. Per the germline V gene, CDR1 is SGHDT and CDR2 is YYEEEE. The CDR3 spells CASSLGLAGAYEQFF. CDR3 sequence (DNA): TGTGCCAGCAGCCTAGGACTAGCGGGAGCGTATGAGCAGTTCTTC.

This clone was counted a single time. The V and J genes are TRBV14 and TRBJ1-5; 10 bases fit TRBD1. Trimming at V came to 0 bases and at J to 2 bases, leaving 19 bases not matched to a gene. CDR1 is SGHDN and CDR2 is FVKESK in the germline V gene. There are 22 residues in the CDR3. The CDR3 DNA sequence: TGTGCCAGCAGCCAAGAAGTATTCATCCGGGACAGGGGCAAAAGGGGCAATCAGCCCCAGCATTTT. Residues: CASSQEVFIRDRGKRGNQPQHF.

CDR3 amino acids: CASSTVRTGRSNVLTF. The CDR3 DNA sequence: TGTGCCAGTAGTACAGTCCGGACAGGGAGGTCCAACGTCCTGACTTTC. The chain couples TRBV19 to TRBJ2-6; 8 bases map to TRBD1. Losses at the gene ends were 4 bases for V and 8 bases for J; bases not matched to a gene: 10. The CDR3 spans 16 residues. Per germline, CDR1 LNHDA and CDR2 SQIVND (reference sequence).

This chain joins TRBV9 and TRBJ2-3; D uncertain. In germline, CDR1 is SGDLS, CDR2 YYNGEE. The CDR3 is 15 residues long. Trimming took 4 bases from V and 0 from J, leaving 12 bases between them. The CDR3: CASSLGARSTDTQYF. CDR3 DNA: TGTGCCAGCAGCCTTGGAGCCCGGAGCACAGATACGCAGTATTTT.

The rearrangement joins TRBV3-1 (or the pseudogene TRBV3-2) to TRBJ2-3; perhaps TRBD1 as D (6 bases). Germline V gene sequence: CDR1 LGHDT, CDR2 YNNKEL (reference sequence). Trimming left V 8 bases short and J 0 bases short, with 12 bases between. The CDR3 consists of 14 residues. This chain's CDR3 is CASQGRRSTDTQYF. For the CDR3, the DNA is TGTGCCAGCCAGGGGCGCCGTAGCACAGATACGCAGTATTTT.

The CDR3: CASSQEMRVSAQTYNEQFF. CDR3 DNA: TGCGCCAGCAGCCAAGAGATGCGGGTATCGGCACAAACCTACAATGAGCAGTTCTTC. The genes are TRBV4-1 and TRBJ2-1; maybe TRBD2 (5 bases). This CDR3 contains 19 residues. V was trimmed by 0 bases and J by 2 bases, leaving 20 bases between them. Germline V gene data show CDR1 as MGHRA and CDR2 as YSYEKL.

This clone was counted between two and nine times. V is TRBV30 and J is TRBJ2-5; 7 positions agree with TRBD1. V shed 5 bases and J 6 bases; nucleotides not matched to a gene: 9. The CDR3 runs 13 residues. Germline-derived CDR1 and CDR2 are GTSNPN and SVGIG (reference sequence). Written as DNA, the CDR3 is TGTGCCTGGGGGGAGAGGGGGCGAAAGACCCAGTACTTC. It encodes CAWGERGRKTQYF.

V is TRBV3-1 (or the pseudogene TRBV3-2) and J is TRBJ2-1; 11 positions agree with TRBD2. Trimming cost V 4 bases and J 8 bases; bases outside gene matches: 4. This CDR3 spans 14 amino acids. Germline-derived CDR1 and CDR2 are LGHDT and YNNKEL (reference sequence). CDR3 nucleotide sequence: TGTGCCAGCAGCCGTAGCGGGAGGGCCGATGAGCAGTTCTTC. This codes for CASSRSGRADEQFF.

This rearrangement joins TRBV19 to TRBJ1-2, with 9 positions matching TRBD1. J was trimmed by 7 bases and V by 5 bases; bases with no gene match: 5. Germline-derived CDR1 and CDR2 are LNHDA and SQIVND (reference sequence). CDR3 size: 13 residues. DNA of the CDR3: TGTGCCAGTAGTGGGACAGGGTATGGTGGCTACACCTTC. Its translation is CASSGTGYGGYTF.

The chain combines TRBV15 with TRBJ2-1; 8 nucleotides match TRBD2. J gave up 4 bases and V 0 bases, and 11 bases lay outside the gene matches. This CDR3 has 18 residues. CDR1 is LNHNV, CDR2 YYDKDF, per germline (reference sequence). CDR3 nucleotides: TGTGCCACCAGCAGAGATGGGGGGCTAGCGGGTATTTACAATGAGCAGTTCTTC. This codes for CATSRDGGLAGIYNEQFF.

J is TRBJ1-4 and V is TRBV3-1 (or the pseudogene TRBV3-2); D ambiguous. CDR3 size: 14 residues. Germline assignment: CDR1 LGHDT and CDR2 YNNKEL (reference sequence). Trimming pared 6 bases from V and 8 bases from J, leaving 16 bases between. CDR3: CASSRSPVREKLFF. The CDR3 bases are TGTGCCAGCAGTCGTAGCCCTGTGCGGGAAAAACTGTTTTTT.

In nucleotides, the CDR3 is TGTGCCAGTAGTATTTACGCTCTAGCGGGAAGACCTAGTGAGCAGTTCTTC. Amino acids: CASSIYALAGRPSEQFF. The chain uses TRBV19 and TRBJ2-1, with 9 bases fitting TRBD2. CDR1 is LNHDA and CDR2 is SQIVND in the germline V gene (reference sequence). V lost 3 bases to trimming and J lost 9 bases; unmatched junction nucleotides: 15. The CDR3 has 17 amino acids.

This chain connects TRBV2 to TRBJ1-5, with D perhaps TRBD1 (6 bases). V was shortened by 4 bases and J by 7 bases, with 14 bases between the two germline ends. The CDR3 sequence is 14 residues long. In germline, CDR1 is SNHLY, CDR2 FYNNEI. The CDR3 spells CASSGQGWKQPQHF. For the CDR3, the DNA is TGTGCCAGCAGTGGGCAGGGGTGGAAACAGCCCCAGCATTTT.

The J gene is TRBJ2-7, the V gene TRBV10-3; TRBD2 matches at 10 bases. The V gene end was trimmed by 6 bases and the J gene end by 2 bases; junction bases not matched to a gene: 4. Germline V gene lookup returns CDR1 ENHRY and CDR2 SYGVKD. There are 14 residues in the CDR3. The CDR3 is CAIRSSGGAYEQYF. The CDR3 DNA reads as TGTGCCATCAGATCTAGCGGGGGTGCCTACGAGCAGTACTTC.

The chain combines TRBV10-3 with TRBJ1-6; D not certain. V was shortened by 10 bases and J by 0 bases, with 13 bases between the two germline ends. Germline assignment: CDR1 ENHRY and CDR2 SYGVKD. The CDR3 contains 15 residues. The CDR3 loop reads CATTGSSSYNSPLHF. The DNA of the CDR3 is TGTGCCACCACTGGGTCGAGCTCCTATAATTCACCCCTCCACTTT.

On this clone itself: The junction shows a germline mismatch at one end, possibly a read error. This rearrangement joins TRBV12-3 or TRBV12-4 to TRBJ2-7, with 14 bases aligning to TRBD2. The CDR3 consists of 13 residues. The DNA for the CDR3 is TGTGCCAGCAGCCTTGGGACTAGCGGGAGTTCGGGCTTC. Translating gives CASSLGTSGSSGF.

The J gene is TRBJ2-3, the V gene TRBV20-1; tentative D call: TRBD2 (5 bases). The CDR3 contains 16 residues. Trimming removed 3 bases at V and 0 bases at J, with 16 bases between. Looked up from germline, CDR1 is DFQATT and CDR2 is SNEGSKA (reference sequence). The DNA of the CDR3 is TGCAGTGCTAGTACGGGGTTCGCCACTAGCACAGATACGCAGTATTTT. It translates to CSASTGFATSTDTQYF.